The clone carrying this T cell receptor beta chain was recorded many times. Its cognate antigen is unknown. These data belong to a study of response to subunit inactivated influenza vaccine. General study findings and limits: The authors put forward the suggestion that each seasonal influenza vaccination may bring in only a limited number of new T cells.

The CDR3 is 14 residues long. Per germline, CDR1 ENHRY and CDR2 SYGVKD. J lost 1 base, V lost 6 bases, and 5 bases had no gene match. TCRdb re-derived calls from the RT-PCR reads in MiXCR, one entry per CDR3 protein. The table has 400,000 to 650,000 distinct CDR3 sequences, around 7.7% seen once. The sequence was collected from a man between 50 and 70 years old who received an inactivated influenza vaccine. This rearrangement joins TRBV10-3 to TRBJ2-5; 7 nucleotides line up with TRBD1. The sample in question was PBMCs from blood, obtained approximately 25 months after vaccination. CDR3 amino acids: CAIRRDSSQETQYF. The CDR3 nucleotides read TGTGCCATCAGGAGGGACAGCTCCCAAGAGACCCAGTACTTC.